Following are 7 T cell receptor beta chains from one sample sequenced in a study of T cell changes during pregnancy in multiple sclerosis. Sequencing used immunoSEQ multiplex PCR; TCRdb keeps in-frame clones, though not all of them. The repertoire holds tens of thousands of clones, with approximately 90% as singletons. The sequencing here drew on CD8+ T cells from peripheral blood mononuclear cells, taken after pregnancy. The source of these receptors is a female donor in good health, enrolled as a control in a pregnancy study.

The chain is built from TRBV7-9 and TRBJ2-1; 7 nucleotides align to TRBD2. With V trimmed by 5 bases and J by 2 bases, 6 bases remained unmatched. CDR1 SEHNR and CDR2 FQNEAQ come from the germline V gene (reference sequence). The CDR3 has 15 residues. The CDR3 region is CASSPSGATYNEQFF. The CDR3 DNA reads as TGTGCCAGCAGCCCCAGCGGGGCGACCTACAATGAGCAGTTCTTC.

The chain combines TRBV9 with TRBJ1-3; no clear D gene. The CDR3 is 14 amino acids. CDR1 is SGDLS and CDR2 is YYNGEE in the germline V gene. Deletions cut 3 bases from V and 0 bases from J, with 7 bases between. The CDR3 DNA is TGTGCCAGCAGCGCCGAGATCTCTGGAAACACCATATATTTT. It codes for CASSAEISGNTIYF.

The J gene is TRBJ2-7, the V gene TRBV5-5, with D unresolved. This CDR3 spans 12 amino acids. V was clipped by 3 bases and J by 3 bases, with 7 bases between them. The germline gives CDR1 SGHKS, CDR2 YYEKEE (reference sequence). CDR3 sequence (DNA): TGTGCCAGCAGCTCGTCCCTCTACGAGCAGTACTTC. Translation: CASSSSLYEQYF.

V gene TRBV7-9 combines with J gene TRBJ2-1, with 8 bases that match TRBD2. V dropped 8 bases and J dropped 6; count of bases not matched to a gene: 12. The CDR3 totals 15 residues. Germline V lookup: CDR1 SEHNR, CDR2 FQNEAQ (reference sequence). The CDR3: CASLDGGEGFNEQFF. The CDR3 nucleotides read TGTGCCAGCCTGGACGGGGGGGAAGGATTCAATGAGCAGTTCTTC.

The gene calls are TRBV5-1 and TRBJ2-1; a possible D gene is TRBD2 (7 bases). CDR1 and CDR2 from the germline V gene are SGHRS and YFSETQ. The CDR3 extends over 14 amino acids. V dropped 6 bases and J dropped 7 bases, with 17 bases sitting between them. CDR3 coding DNA: TGCGCCAGCACCCGGCGCGGGGGCGAGAATGAGCAGTTCTTC. As protein: CASTRRGGENEQFF. Filled out from reference TRBV5-1 and TRBJ2-1, the complete variable domain reads KAGVTQTPRYLIKTRGQQVTLSCSPISGHRSVSWYQQTPGQGLQFLFEYFSETQRNKGNFPGRFSGRQFSNSRSEMNVSTLELGDSALYLCASTRRGGENEQFFGPGTRLTVL.

The chain joins TRBV4-1 to TRBJ2-1, with TRBD1 as a possible D gene (5 bases). The CDR3 covers 15 residues. V gave up 1 base and J gave up 2 bases, with 9 bases separating them. From germline, CDR1 is MGHRA and CDR2 YSYEKL. DNA for the CDR3: TGCGCCAGCAGCCAAGCCAGGGATACCTACAATGAGCAGTTCTTC. Amino acid sequence: CASSQARDTYNEQFF.

The V and J genes are TRBV5-5 and TRBJ2-7; 9 positions match TRBD1. There are 16 residues in the CDR3. V lost 3 bases and J lost 3; bases outside the gene matches: 10. Germline V gives CDR1 SGHKS, CDR2 YYEKEE (reference sequence). The CDR3 region is CASSWDRERGGYEQYF. The CDR3 nucleotides are TGTGCCAGCAGCTGGGACAGGGAAAGGGGTGGCTACGAGCAGTACTTC.